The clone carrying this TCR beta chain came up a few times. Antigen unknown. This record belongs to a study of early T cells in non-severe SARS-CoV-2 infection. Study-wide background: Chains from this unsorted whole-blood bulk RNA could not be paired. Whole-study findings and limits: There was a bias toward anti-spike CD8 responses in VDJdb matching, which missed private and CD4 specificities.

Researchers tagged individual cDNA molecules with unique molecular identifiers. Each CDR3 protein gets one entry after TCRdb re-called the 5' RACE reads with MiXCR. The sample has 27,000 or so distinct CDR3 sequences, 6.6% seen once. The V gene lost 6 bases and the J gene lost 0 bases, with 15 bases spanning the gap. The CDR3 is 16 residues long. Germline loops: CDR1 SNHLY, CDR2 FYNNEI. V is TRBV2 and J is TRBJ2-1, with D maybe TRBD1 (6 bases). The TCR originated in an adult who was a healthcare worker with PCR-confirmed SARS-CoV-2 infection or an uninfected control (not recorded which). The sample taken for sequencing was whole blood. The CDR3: CASSPQGPSSYNEQFF. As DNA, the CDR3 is TGTGCCAGCAGCCCGCAGGGGCCCAGCTCCTACAATGAGCAGTTCTTC.